The entry that follows covers one T cell receptor (beta chain) sequence. Antigen: not known. Method: immunoSEQ multiplex PCR; TCRdb's copy keeps in-frame clones and lacks some. The sample includes about 67,000 clones, 85% of them seen just once. This sample is drawn from a study of OX40 agonist ivuxolimab in advanced cancers. Overall study: Intravenous ivuxolimab was administered to patients every 2 weeks at 0.01 to 10 mg/kg. The study, taken as a whole, reports: The mean number of expanded clones was higher in CD8+ T cells than in CD4+.

Germline CDR1 reads MNHEY; CDR2 reads SMNVEV (reference sequence). Trimming removed 5 bases from V and 5 bases from J, with 18 bases in between. The CDR3 is 15 amino acids. The sample consisted of CD4+ or CD8+ T cells sorted from blood, taken in a trial of the OX40 agonist ivuxolimab. The TCR was taken from an adult with an advanced solid tumor such as melanoma, head and neck, liver or kidney cancer. The rearrangement joins TRBV27 to TRBJ2-5, with D perhaps assigned TRBD1 or TRBD2 (5 bases each). In DNA form, the CDR3 reads TGTGCCAGCAGTACCTGGGACCGCTACGGGGAGACCCAGTACTTC. Its protein is CASSTWDRYGETQYF.